Presented here are 21 T cell receptor beta chains from one specimen sequenced in a study of T cell clonality in common variable immunodeficiency. Sequencing used immunoSEQ multiplex PCR; TCRdb keeps in-frame clones, though not all of them. The sample presents around 52,000 clones, none singletons. The specimen was peripheral blood mononuclear cells. Receptors were obtained from a person between 18 and 75 years old in good health.

This clone occurred many times. The read ends 3 residues before the CDR3 terminus; that terminus is restored from the germline J gene. V gene TRBV5-1 combines with J gene TRBJ2-3; possible D gene TRBD2, 6 bases. CDR1 is SGHRS, CDR2 YFSETQ, per germline. The CDR3 totals 14 residues. Deletions cut 0 bases from V and 4 bases from J, with 9 bases between. CDR3 in amino acids: CASSLAEGSDTQYF. CDR3 bases read: TGCGCCAGCAGCTTGGCGGAGGGGTCAGATACG.

This clone was detected many times. Read data end 3 residues before the CDR3 end; the end is taken from the germline J gene. The chain is built from TRBV7-2 and TRBJ2-1; D gene unclear. Trimming took off 0 bases at V and 9 bases at J, with 9 bases between the two ends. The germline V gene has CDR1 SGHTA and CDR2 FQGNSA. The CDR3 runs 13 residues. CDR3 sequence reads: CASSLANSGEQFF. The CDR3 DNA, read in part, is TGTGCCAGCAGCTTAGCGAACAGTGGTGAG.

The table lists this clone with many counts. The read ends 3 residues early relative to the CDR3; the germline J gene fills the gap. The chain is built from TRBV7-2 and TRBJ2-7; 10 nucleotides match TRBD1. CDR3 length equals 15 residues. Germline trimming cut 5 bases from V and 3 bases from J; bases unmatched to any gene: 7. CDR1 SGHTA and CDR2 FQGNSA come from the germline V gene. The CDR3 bases that were read are TGTGCCAGCAGCGGATGGGACAGGGGCGTCTACGAG. Its translation is CASSGWDRGVYE. The CDR3 in its entirety is CASSGWDRGVYEQYF.

This clone showed up many times. Coverage ceases 3 residues before the CDR3 finishes, and the germline J gene fills in the end. The V and J genes are TRBV5-1 and TRBJ2-7; D unclear. Per the germline V gene, CDR1 is SGHRS and CDR2 is YFSETQ. Between the trimmed V and J ends, which lost 4 bases and 4 bases, there was a span of 12 bases. The CDR3 is 13 amino acids. The CDR3 here is CASSPAGAYEQYF. CDR3 bases read: TGCGCCAGCAGCCCCGCCGGAGCGTACGAG.

This clone appeared many times. The read stops 3 residues short of the end of the CDR3; the missing end is completed from the germline J gene. The chain links TRBV20-1 to TRBJ1-5; 11 bases align to TRBD1. This CDR3 region has 17 residues. In germline, CDR1 is DFQATT, CDR2 SNEGSKA (reference sequence). J lost 0 bases, V lost 3 bases, and 7 bases had no gene match. CDR3 DNA (partial): TGCAGTGCTAGTTTAGGACAGGGGGCCCTTAGCAATCAGCCC. Protein sequence: CSASLGQGALSNQP. The CDR3 in full is CSASLGQGALSNQPQHF.

The table lists this clone with many counts. The read halts 3 residues ahead of the CDR3 end, with the missing end drawn from the germline J gene. This rearrangement joins TRBV20-1 to TRBJ2-7; 8 bases match TRBD2. This CDR3 is 13 amino acids long. V lost 8 bases to trimming and J lost 0 bases; unmatched junction nucleotides: 6. Germline loops: CDR1 DFQATT, CDR2 SNEGSKA (reference sequence). CDR3 amino acids: CSSRGGDSYEQYF. The sequenced CDR3 bases are TGCAGTTCTCGGGGGGGGGACTCCTACGAG.

This clone was detected many times. The read finishes 3 residues shy of the CDR3 end, and the germline J gene is used to complete it. This chain uses TRBV28 with TRBJ1-2; possibly TRBD1 for D (6 bases). The CDR3 covers 13 residues. The germline CDR1 and CDR2 sequences are MDHEN and SYDVKM. V was cut by 4 bases and J by 6 bases, with 12 bases left in between. Partial CDR3 DNA: TGTGCCAGCAGTTCCCGGACAGTTGATGGC. Residues: CASSSRTVDG. In full, the CDR3 is CASSSRTVDGYTF.

A remark on this clone: The read is 3 residues too short to cover the CDR3 end, so that end is filled in from the germline J gene. The rearrangement links TRBV5-1 to TRBJ2-7, with a weak D call TRBD1 (6 bases). CDR3 length: 15 amino acids. V shed 4 bases and J shed 6 bases, with 20 bases lying between them. CDR1 SGHRS and CDR2 YFSETQ come from the germline V gene. The part of the CDR3 DNA that was read is TGCGCCAGCAGCGTACGAACAGGGTTGGGTCCCGAG. Encoded protein: CASSVRTGLGPE. The entire CDR3 sequence reads CASSVRTGLGPEQYF.

This clone was detected only a few times. The read ends 3 residues before the CDR3 terminus; that terminus is restored from the germline J gene. The rearrangement uses TRBV11-2 and TRBJ2-7; 11 nucleotides match TRBD1. CDR1 SGHAT and CDR2 FQNNGV come from the germline V gene. V trimming: 4 bases; J trimming: 6 bases; junction bases outside the gene matches: 2. The CDR3 runs to 13 residues. CDR3 in amino acids: CASSSGQGGEQYF. The CDR3 DNA, read in part, is TGTGCCAGCAGCTCGGGACAGGGGGGCGAG. The full variable domain, rest sourced from reference TRBV11-2 and TRBJ2-7, is EAGVAQSPRYKIIEKRQSVAFWCNPISGHATLYWYQQILGQGPKLLIQFQNNGVVDDSQLPKDRFSAERLKGVDSTLKIQPAKLEDSAVYLCASSSGQGGEQYFGPGTRLTVT.

This clone was picked up many times. Coverage ceases 3 residues before the CDR3 finishes, and the germline J gene fills in the end. The V and J genes are TRBV5-6 and TRBJ1-1; 7 nucleotides line up with TRBD1. The CDR3 has 12 residues. With 9 bases clipped from V and 1 base from J, the junction kept 3 bases outside the gene matches. The V gene's germline CDR1 is SGHDT and CDR2 YYEEEE. CDR3 protein: CATNRGNTEAFF. The part of the CDR3 DNA that was read is TGTGCCACAAACAGGGGGAACACTGAA.

By share, this clone counts as medium-sized. Sequencing ends 3 residues short of the CDR3 end; the germline J gene provides the rest. The rearrangement links TRBV20-1 to TRBJ2-2; 11 bases align to TRBD2. With 5 bases clipped from V and 5 bases from J, the junction kept 4 bases outside the gene matches. The CDR3 contains 14 residues. Germline-derived CDR1 and CDR2 are DFQATT and SNEGSKA (reference sequence). CDR3 loop: CSAVASGRTGELFF. The DNA read from the CDR3 is TGCAGTGCTGTTGCTAGCGGGAGGACCGGGGAG.

The sample holds many counts of this clone. The read comes to an end 3 residues before the CDR3 does, leaving the germline J gene to fill in the end. The rearrangement links TRBV30 to TRBJ1-1; 9 bases agree with TRBD1. Unmatched junction bases numbered 6, after V lost 5 bases and J lost 5 bases. CDR3 length: 13 residues. Germline CDR1 and CDR2: GTSNPN and SVGIG (reference sequence). The CDR3 bases that were read are TGTGCCTGGTTACGGACAGGGGAAACTGAA. It encodes CAWLRTGETE. The whole CDR3 sequence reads CAWLRTGETEAFF.

This clone has only a few counts. The CDR3 goes on 3 residues after the read ends, and that part is filled in from the germline J gene. The rearrangement uses TRBV2 and TRBJ1-2; D gene uncertain. Germline CDR1 reads SNHLY; CDR2 reads FYNNEI. The CDR3 extends over 15 amino acids. The sequenced part of the CDR3 DNA is TGTGCCAGCAGTGAGAGCAGGCTTTTCCGATACGAC. Translating gives CASSESRLFRYD. The full-length CDR3 reads as CASSESRLFRYDYTF.

This clone came up many times. The read comes to an end 3 residues before the CDR3 does, leaving the germline J gene to fill in the end. This chain joins TRBV7-9 and TRBJ2-7; D is undetermined. Trimming removed 1 base from V and 5 bases from J, with 9 bases in between. The CDR3 runs 13 residues. From germline, CDR1 is SEHNR and CDR2 FQNEAQ (reference sequence). CDR3 protein: CASSLERKDEQYF. Incomplete CDR3 DNA: TGTGCCAGCAGCTTAGAGCGTAAGGACGAG.

This clone was observed a few times. The missing CDR3 end, 3 residues past where the read stops, is filled in from the germline J gene. The chain recombines TRBV5-1 with TRBJ2-7; no reliable D call. Germline V lookup: CDR1 SGHRS, CDR2 YFSETQ. The CDR3 length is 15 residues. Trimming cost V 0 bases and J 2 bases, with 12 bases left between them. The DNA read from the CDR3 is TGCGCCAGCAGCTTGGGCAACACCATTACCTACGAG. This gives the protein CASSLGNTITYE. Given in full, the CDR3 is CASSLGNTITYEQYF.

This clone was observed at least ten times. The sequence runs out 3 residues before the end of the CDR3; the remainder is reconstructed from the germline J gene. The chain links TRBV20-1 to TRBJ2-7, with 9 positions matching TRBD1. The germline CDR1 and CDR2 sequences are DFQATT and SNEGSKA (reference sequence). With V trimmed by 3 bases and J by 3 bases, 6 bases remained unmatched. This CDR3 comprises 14 residues. The CDR3 DNA, read in part, is TGCAGTGCTAGGGGGACAGGGAAGAGCTACGAG. It is translated as CSARGTGKSYE. The whole CDR3 sequence is CSARGTGKSYEQYF.

This clone was seen at least ten times. Read coverage stops 3 residues before the CDR3 terminus; the germline J gene supplies the remainder. J is TRBJ2-7 and V is TRBV5-1; possible D gene TRBD1, 5 bases. The CDR3 spans 16 residues. The V end was cut by 0 bases, the J end by 0 bases, with 13 bases between. The germline gives CDR1 SGHRS, CDR2 YFSETQ. The CDR3 here is CASSLGRAPSSYEQYF. Incomplete CDR3 DNA: TGCGCCAGCAGCTTGGGCAGGGCACCCAGCTCCTACGAG.

This clone was detected many times. The DNA read from the CDR3 is TGCGCCAGCAGAGCGGACAGCACTTCACCC. Translated: CASRADSTSP. The entire CDR3 sequence reads CASRADSTSPLHF. This chain joins TRBV10-1 and TRBJ1-6, with D possibly matching TRBD1 (6 bases). The read ends 3 residues before the CDR3 terminus; that terminus is restored from the germline J gene. Germline CDR1 is WNHNN and CDR2 is SYGVQD (reference sequence). This CDR3 region has 13 residues. Between the trimmed V and J ends, which lost 6 bases and 9 bases, there was a span of 12 bases.

This clone was recorded many times. From the germline J gene comes the end of the CDR3, since the read stops 3 residues before it. The chain links TRBV28 to TRBJ1-2, with 9 bases identical to TRBD1. Germline V CDR1 and CDR2: MDHEN, SYDVKM. The CDR3 totals 13 residues. CDR3 protein: CATNTGGAGGYTF. CDR3 DNA, as far as it was read: TGTGCCACCAACACAGGGGGCGCAGGCGGC.

This clone was detected ten times or more. The read terminates 3 residues ahead of where the CDR3 ends, so the germline J gene completes it. The gene calls are TRBV12-3 or TRBV12-4 and TRBJ2-1; 8 bases fit TRBD2. The V and J ends lost 2 bases and 9 bases, in that order; junction bases with no gene match: 0. This CDR3 is built from 12 residues. The CDR3 reads CASSLTSGEQFF. CDR3 bases read: TGTGCCAGCAGTTTAACTAGCGGTGAG.

This clone was counted ten times or more. Read coverage stops 3 residues before the CDR3 terminus; the germline J gene supplies the remainder. Different DNA sequences within this sample yield the same CDR3. The chain carries TRBV6-2 or TRBV6-3 and TRBJ1-5; 10 bases map to TRBD1. CDR1 and CDR2 (germline): MNHEY, SVGEGT. The V segment lost 2 bases and the J segment 7 bases; nucleotides outside the gene matches: 2. The CDR3 contains 14 residues. Partial CDR3 DNA: TGTGCCAGCAGTTACGGGGACAGGGGACAGCCC. Translated, it gives CASSYGDRGQP. The complete CDR3 sequence is CASSYGDRGQPQHF.